These T cell receptor beta chains were read from a single sample in a study of regulatory T cells in long-lasting Graves disease. MiXCR was run by TCRdb on the multiplex PCR reads, yielding one entry per CDR3 protein. The repertoire holds a few hundred thousand distinct CDR3 sequences, with around a quarter as singletons. The input for sequencing was peripheral blood mononuclear cells (PBMCs), taken when the disease was refractory, from a patient treated with antithyroid drugs. The origin of the receptors is a female donor with Graves disease. The CDR3 runs from the conserved cysteine through the conserved F or W. D genes are given only for firm matches. The size field is filled for only some rows; it gives once, few, many or a size class.

V gene	clone size	J gene	D gene	CDR3 protein	CDR3 DNA
TRBV28	many	TRBJ1-5	-	CASDVSNQPQHF	TGTGCCAGCGATGTCAGCAATCAGCCCCAGCATTTT
TRBV27	-	TRBJ2-5	-	CASSLILGETQYF	TGTGCCAGCAGTTTAATTTTGGGGGAGACCCAGTACTTC
TRBV11-2	few	TRBJ2-2	-	CASSPIPDSAGELFF	TGTGCCAGCAGCCCCATACCTGATTCGGCCGGGGAGCTGTTTTTT
TRBV7-9	few	TRBJ1-4	-	CASRWGGNEKLFF	TGTGCCAGCAGGTGGGGTGGTAATGAAAAACTGTTTTTT
TRBV7-8	-	TRBJ2-7	TRBD1	CASSLAWDRSGSGQYF	TGTGCCAGCAGCTTAGCATGGGACAGGTCCGGGTCGGGGCAGTACTTC
TRBV5-1	-	TRBJ2-5	-	CASQMRGDGGPETQYF	TGCGCCAGTCAGATGAGGGGTGACGGGGGTCCAGAGACCCAGTACTTC
TRBV5-1	few	TRBJ2-7	TRBD1	CASSLLITGGSYEQYF	TGCGCCAGCAGCTTGTTAATAACAGGGGGCTCCTACGAGCAGTACTTC
TRBV6-1	-	TRBJ2-7	TRBD1	CASSYPGQVYEQYF	TGTGCCAGCAGCTATCCGGGACAGGTATACGAGCAGTACTTC
TRBV20-1	few	TRBJ2-5	TRBD2	CSAGPPSGRATETQYF	TGCAGTGCTGGCCCCCCTAGCGGGAGGGCCACGGAGACCCAGTACTTC
TRBV20-1	-	TRBJ2-7	TRBD2	CSASGTSGVSSYEQYF	TGCAGTGCTAGTGGGACTAGCGGAGTGAGCTCCTACGAGCAGTACTTC
TRBV2	many	TRBJ1-1	-	CASTLGKGNTEAFF	TGTGCCAGCACCCTGGGGAAGGGAAACACTGAAGCTTTCTTT
TRBV6-5	few	TRBJ1-3	-	CASSYLGLPGEGSGNTIYF	TGTGCCAGCAGTTACCTGGGGTTGCCGGGCGAGGGCTCCGGAAACACCATATATTTT
TRBV27	-	TRBJ2-3	TRBD2	CASRFSGTGSDTQYF	TGTGCCAGCAGGTTTAGCGGGACTGGCTCAGATACGCAGTATTTT
TRBV6-1	few	TRBJ2-7	TRBD1	CASSYDGRGPEQYF	TGTGCCAGCAGTTACGATGGCAGGGGGCCCGAGCAGTACTTC
TRBV6-4	-	TRBJ1-3	-	CASSYSELGNTIYF	TGTGCCAGCAGTTACTCGGAGCTTGGAAACACCATATATTTT
TRBV3-1	few	TRBJ2-5	-	CASSQTPTGQETQYF	TGTGCCAGCAGCCAAACCCCCACGGGGCAAGAGACCCAGTACTTC
TRBV9	-	TRBJ2-7	TRBD2	CASSPGIAGEGASYEQYF	TGTGCCAGCAGCCCAGGGATAGCGGGAGAAGGGGCCTCCTACGAGCAGTACTTC
TRBV2	few	TRBJ2-2	-	CASRDYRDTGELFF	TGTGCCAGCAGGGATTACCGGGACACCGGGGAGCTGTTTTTT
TRBV11-2	few	TRBJ1-1	-	CASSTREMNTEAFF	TGTGCCAGCAGCACAAGGGAAATGAACACTGAAGCTTTCTTT
TRBV4-3	-	TRBJ1-5	-	CASSQHIDQPQHF	TGCGCCAGCAGCCAACACATAGATCAGCCCCAGCATTTT
TRBV30	few	TRBJ1-6	-	CAVERGLNSPLHF	TGTGCCGTGGAGAGGGGACTTAATTCACCCCTCCACTTT
TRBV28	many	TRBJ1-5	-	CASSSGRQYSNQPQHF	TGTGCCAGCAGTTCGGGGAGACAGTATAGCAATCAGCCCCAGCATTTT
TRBV10-3	many	TRBJ2-7	-	CAISDTGTNYEQYF	TGTGCCATCAGTGATACCGGGACGAACTACGAGCAGTACTTC
TRBV29-1	-	TRBJ1-3	TRBD1	CSALKGQGTTSGNTIYF	TGCAGCGCCCTCAAGGGACAGGGGACAACCTCTGGAAACACCATATATTTT
TRBV7-2	few	TRBJ1-2	TRBD1	CASSQRTGLFGYTF	TGTGCCAGCAGTCAGAGGACAGGGTTGTTTGGCTACACCTTC
TRBV6-1	many	TRBJ1-5	TRBD1	CASRDRVRSNQPQHF	TGTGCCAGCAGGGACAGGGTACGAAGCAATCAGCCCCAGCATTTT
TRBV30	-	TRBJ1-2	TRBD1	CAWDLTDRVNYGYTF	TGTGCCTGGGATCTAACGGACAGGGTCAACTATGGCTACACCTTC
TRBV19	few	TRBJ1-1	-	CASSIARGVNTEAFF	TGTGCCAGTAGTATAGCCAGGGGAGTGAACACTGAAGCTTTCTTT
TRBV25-1	-	TRBJ1-1	-	CASSEQGFGTEAFF	TGTGCCAGCAGTGAACAGGGCTTCGGCACTGAAGCTTTCTTT
TRBV7-9	few	TRBJ1-1	-	CASSTKENTEAFF	TGTGCCAGCAGTACGAAGGAGAATACTGAAGCTTTCTTT
TRBV28	-	TRBJ2-1	-	CASSLGPLSGTGLRFF	TGTGCCAGCAGTTTAGGGCCTCTCTCAGGAACAGGGTTGCGGTTCTTC
TRBV7-8	-	TRBJ2-5	TRBD2	CASSPGLAGPQETQYF	TGTGCCAGCAGCCCCGGACTAGCGGGACCCCAAGAGACCCAGTACTTC
TRBV5-1	-	TRBJ2-7	-	CASSQRRGSSYYEQYF	TGCGCCAGCAGCCAACGGCGGGGCTCCAGTTACTACGAGCAGTACTTC
TRBV27	-	TRBJ2-7	-	CASSPLGEVFDEQYF	TGTGCCAGCAGCCCCTTAGGGGAGGTCTTCGACGAGCAGTACTTC
TRBV12-3/TRBV12-4	few	TRBJ2-1	-	CASTEGDYEQFF	TGTGCCAGCACAGAGGGAGATTATGAGCAGTTCTTC
TRBV4-1	many	TRBJ1-1	-	CASSQATWGRDTEAFF	TGCGCCAGCAGCCAAGCTACATGGGGTCGGGATACTGAAGCTTTCTTT
TRBV6-1	few	TRBJ1-2	-	CASKWDYGYTF	TGTGCCAGCAAGTGGGACTATGGCTACACCTTC
TRBV19	-	TRBJ2-2	-	CASSITNTGELFF	TGTGCCAGTAGTATCACGAACACCGGGGAGCTGTTTTTT
TRBV4-1	-	TRBJ1-1	-	CALISAAGATEAFF	TGCGCCCTCATCAGTGCCGCGGGGGCAACTGAAGCTTTCTTT
TRBV7-9	-	TRBJ2-7	-	CASSTEGGSSYEQYF	TGTGCCAGCAGCACAGAGGGGGGAAGCTCCTACGAGCAGTACTTC